The present T cell receptor beta chain was sequenced within a study of OX40 agonist ivuxolimab in advanced cancers. Study conclusions and caveats: CD4+ and CD8+ T cells in blood underwent clonal expansion by week 6 at 0.1 to 3.0 mg/kg. In CD8+ T cells, expanded clones were on average more numerous than in CD4+.

CDR1 is SGHAT, CDR2 FQDESV, per germline (reference sequence). Trimming cost V 5 bases and J 4 bases; bases outside gene matches: 12. The CDR3 runs 16 residues. Autoimmune disease history or systemic immunosuppression barred patients. Of note for this clone: Its antigen is currently unknown.

Generated by immunoSEQ multiplex PCR, the TCRdb table keeps only in-frame clones and is missing some. The data hold 19,000 or so clones, with around 73% observed a single time. Material: CD4+ or CD8+ T cells sorted from blood, obtained in a trial of the OX40 agonist ivuxolimab. The TCR sequence derives from an adult with an advanced solid tumor such as melanoma, head and neck, liver or kidney cancer. The chain uses TRBV11-1 and TRBJ2-3, with 7 bases fitting TRBD2. The CDR3 nucleotides are TGTGCCAGCAGCCATGATCGGGACTACCGTTCAGATACGCAGTATTTT. Its translation: CASSHDRDYRSDTQYF.